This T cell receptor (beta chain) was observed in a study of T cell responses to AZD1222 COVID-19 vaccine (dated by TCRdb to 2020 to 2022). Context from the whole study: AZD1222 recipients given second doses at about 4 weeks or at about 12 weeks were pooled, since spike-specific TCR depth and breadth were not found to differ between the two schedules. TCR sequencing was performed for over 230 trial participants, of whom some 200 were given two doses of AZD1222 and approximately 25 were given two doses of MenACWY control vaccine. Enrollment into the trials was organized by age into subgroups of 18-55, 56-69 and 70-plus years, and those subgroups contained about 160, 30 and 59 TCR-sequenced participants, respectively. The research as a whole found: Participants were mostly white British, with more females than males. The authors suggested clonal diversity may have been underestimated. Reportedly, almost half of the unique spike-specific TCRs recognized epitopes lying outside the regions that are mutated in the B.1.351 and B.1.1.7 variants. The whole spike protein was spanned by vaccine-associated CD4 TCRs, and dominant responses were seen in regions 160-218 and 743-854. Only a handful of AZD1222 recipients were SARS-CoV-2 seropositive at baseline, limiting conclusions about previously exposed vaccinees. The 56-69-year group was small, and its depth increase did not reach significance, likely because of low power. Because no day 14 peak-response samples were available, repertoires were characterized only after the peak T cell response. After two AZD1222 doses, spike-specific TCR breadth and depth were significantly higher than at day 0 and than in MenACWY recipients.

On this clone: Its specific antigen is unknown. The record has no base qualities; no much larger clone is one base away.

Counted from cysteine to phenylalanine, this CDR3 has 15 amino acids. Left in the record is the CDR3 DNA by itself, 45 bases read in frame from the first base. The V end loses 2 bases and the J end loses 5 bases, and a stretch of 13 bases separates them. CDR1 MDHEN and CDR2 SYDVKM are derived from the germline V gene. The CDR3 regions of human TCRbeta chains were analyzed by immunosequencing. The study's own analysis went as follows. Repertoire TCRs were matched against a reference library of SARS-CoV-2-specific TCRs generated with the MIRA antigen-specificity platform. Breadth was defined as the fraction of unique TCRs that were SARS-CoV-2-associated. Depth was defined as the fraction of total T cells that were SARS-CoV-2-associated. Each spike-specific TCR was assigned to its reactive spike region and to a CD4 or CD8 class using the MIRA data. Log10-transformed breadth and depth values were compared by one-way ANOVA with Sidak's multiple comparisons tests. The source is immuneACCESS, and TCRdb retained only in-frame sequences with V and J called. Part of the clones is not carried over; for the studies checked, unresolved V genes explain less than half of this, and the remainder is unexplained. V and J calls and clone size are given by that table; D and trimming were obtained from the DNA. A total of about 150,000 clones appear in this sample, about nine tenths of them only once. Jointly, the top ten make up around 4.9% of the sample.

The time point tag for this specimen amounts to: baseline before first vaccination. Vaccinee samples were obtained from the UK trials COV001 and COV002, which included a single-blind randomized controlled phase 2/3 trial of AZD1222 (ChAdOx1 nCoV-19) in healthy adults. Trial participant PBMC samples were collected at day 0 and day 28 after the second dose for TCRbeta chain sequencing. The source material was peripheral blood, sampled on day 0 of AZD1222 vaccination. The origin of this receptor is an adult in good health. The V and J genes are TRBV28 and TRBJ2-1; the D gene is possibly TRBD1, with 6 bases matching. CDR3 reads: CASSLRYRTDNEQFF. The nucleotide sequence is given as TGTGCCAGCAGTTTAAGGTACAGGACAGACAATGAGCAGTTCTTC.